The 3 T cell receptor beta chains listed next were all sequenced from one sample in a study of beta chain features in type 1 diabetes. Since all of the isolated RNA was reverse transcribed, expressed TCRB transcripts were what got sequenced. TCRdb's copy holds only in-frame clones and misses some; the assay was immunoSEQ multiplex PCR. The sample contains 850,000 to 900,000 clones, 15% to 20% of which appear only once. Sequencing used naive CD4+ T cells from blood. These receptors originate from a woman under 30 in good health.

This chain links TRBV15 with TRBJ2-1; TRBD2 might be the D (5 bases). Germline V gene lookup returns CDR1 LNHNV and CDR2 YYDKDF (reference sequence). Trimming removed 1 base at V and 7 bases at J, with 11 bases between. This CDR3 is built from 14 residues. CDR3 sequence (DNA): TGTGCCACCAGCAGAGCGGGATCGTGGAATGAGCAGTTCTTC. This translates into CATSRAGSWNEQFF. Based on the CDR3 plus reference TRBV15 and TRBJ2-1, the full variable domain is DAMVIQNPRYQVTQFGKPVTLSCSQTLNHNVMYWYQQKSSQAPKLLFHYYDKDFNNEADTPDNFQSRRPNTSFCFLDIRSPGLGDTAMYLCATSRAGSWNEQFFGPGTRLTVL.

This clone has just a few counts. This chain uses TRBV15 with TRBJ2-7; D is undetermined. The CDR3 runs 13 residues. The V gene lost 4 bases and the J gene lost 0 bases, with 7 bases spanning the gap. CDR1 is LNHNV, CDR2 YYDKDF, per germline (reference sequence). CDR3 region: CATSNTLSYEQYF. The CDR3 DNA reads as TGTGCCACCAGCAATACACTCTCCTACGAGCAGTACTTC.

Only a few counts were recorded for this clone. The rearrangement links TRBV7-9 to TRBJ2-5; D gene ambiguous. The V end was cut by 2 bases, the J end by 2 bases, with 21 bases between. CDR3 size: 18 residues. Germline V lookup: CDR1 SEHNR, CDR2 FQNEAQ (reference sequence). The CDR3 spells CASSLFLAYGGGQETQYF. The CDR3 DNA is TGTGCCAGCAGCTTATTTCTTGCATATGGCGGCGGACAAGAGACCCAGTACTTC. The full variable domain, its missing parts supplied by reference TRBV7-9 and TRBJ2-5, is DTGVSQNPRHKITKRGQNVTFRCDPISEHNRLYWYRQTLGQGPEFLTYFQNEAQLEKSRLLSDRFSAERPKGSFSTLEIQRTEQGDSAMYLCASSLFLAYGGGQETQYFGPGTRLLVL.